This TCR beta chain was recovered during a study of cytomegalovirus exposure and HLA in healthy donors. Study-level findings and limits: Rates of TCR association differed by HLA locus in a later analysis, with DRB1 highest and HLA-C lowest.

Researchers ran the PCR with 60 Vbeta and 13 Jbeta primers. Clones were read by immunoSEQ multiplex PCR, and TCRdb kept only the in-frame ones, dropping some. The top ten hold roughly 2.8% of the sample, which has about 190,000 clones, 70% to 75% seen once. Trimming cost V 4 bases and J 2 bases; bases outside gene matches: 6. CDR3 length: 16 residues. CDR1 and CDR2 (germline): SNHLY, FYNNEI. As concerns this clone: The antigen is unknown.

The sample comprised PBMCs. The V and J genes are TRBV2 and TRBJ2-3; 10 nucleotides match TRBD2. This clonotype was sampled from a woman in her 30s in good health and CMV-seropositive. DNA for the CDR3: TGTGCCAGCAGTGCGGCTAGCGGGGGTTTCACAGATACGCAGTATTTT. Translation: CASSAASGGFTDTQYF.